This T cell receptor beta chain was recorded in a study of blood T cells in healthy people across ages. Findings and limits, study-wide: Donor CMV infection status was unknown, possibly confounding age-related changes in expanded clonotypes.

A sample-barcoded 5' primer and a J-beta primer mix were used in a second PCR of roughly 7 to 11 cycles. Each cDNA molecule was tagged by a template-switch adaptor that had 12 random nucleotides. TCRdb recomputed calls from the 5' RACE reads with MiXCR, one row per CDR3 protein. The table lists 1,800,000 or so distinct CDR3 sequences, about 39% of them singletons. This CDR3 comprises 14 residues. V dropped 0 bases and J dropped 7 bases, with 10 bases sitting between them. Germline V gene data show CDR1 as LNHNV and CDR2 as YYDKDF (reference sequence). Points on this clonotype: Its antigen is currently unknown.

Each donor's blood draw was around 9.2 milliliters of peripheral blood. The sequence was obtained from a human donor in good health. The chain carries TRBV15 and TRBJ2-1; D unclear. Specimen: blood. The CDR3 DNA follows: TGTGCCACCAGCAGAGATCTCCTGCGGAATGAGCAGTTCTTC. It is translated as CATSRDLLRNEQFF.